The 5 T cell receptor beta chains listed next were all sequenced from one sample in a study of cytomegalovirus exposure and HLA in healthy donors. Primers: 60 Vbeta forward and 13 Jbeta reverse. TCRdb keeps only in-frame clones here, not all; method: immunoSEQ multiplex PCR. Of around 150,000 clones listed, 73% are singletons. Sequenced sample: PBMCs. These receptors came from a human donor in good health.

This chain uses TRBV27 with TRBJ2-2, with TRBD1 matching over 9 bases. The CDR3 covers 16 residues. CDR1 is MNHEY, CDR2 SMNVEV, per germline (reference sequence). The V segment lost 6 bases and the J segment 1 base; nucleotides outside the gene matches: 6. The CDR3 region is CASRRPGQGNTGELFF. CDR3 nucleotides: TGTGCCAGCAGACGACCGGGACAGGGGAACACCGGGGAGCTGTTTTTT.

The V and J genes are TRBV30 and TRBJ2-7; a weak D match, TRBD1 (6 bases). The V and J ends lost 2 bases and 2 bases respectively, with 10 bases between them. Looked up from germline, CDR1 is GTSNPN and CDR2 is SVGIG (reference sequence). The CDR3 has 13 amino acids. Written as DNA, the CDR3 is TGTGCCTGGAGTTTCAGGGGAACCTACGAGCAGTACTTC. Amino acid sequence: CAWSFRGTYEQYF.

The chain carries TRBV5-1 and TRBJ2-2; D unclear. Germline CDR1 SGHRS, CDR2 YFSETQ. The length of the CDR3 is 14 residues. Trimming took off 0 bases at V and 7 bases at J, with 10 bases between the two ends. The CDR3 loop reads CASSLGLGIGELFF. Here the CDR3 DNA reads TGCGCCAGCAGCTTGGGGCTAGGTATCGGGGAGCTGTTTTTT.

The sample holds a few counts of this clone. J is TRBJ2-3 and V is TRBV27; 8 bases are a match to TRBD2. V lost 2 bases to trimming and J lost 0 bases; unmatched junction nucleotides: 13. The CDR3 consists of 19 residues. The germline gives CDR1 MNHEY, CDR2 SMNVEV (reference sequence). The CDR3 sequence: CASSLRYDVAGPSTDTQYF. The DNA of the CDR3 is TGTGCCAGCAGTTTAAGGTACGATGTAGCGGGACCCAGCACAGATACGCAGTATTTT.

V is TRBV18 and J is TRBJ2-5; 7 nucleotides line up with TRBD2. Trimming removed 3 bases from V and 3 bases from J; junction bases left unmatched: 1. CDR1 and CDR2 (germline): KGHSH, LQKENI. The CDR3 has 13 amino acids. The CDR3 sequence: CASSPLAEETQYF. The CDR3 DNA follows: TGTGCCAGCTCACCTCTAGCGGAAGAGACCCAGTACTTC.